The 18 T cell receptor beta chains presented below share a single source sample, sequenced in a study of cytomegalovirus exposure and HLA in healthy donors. Researchers ran the PCR with 60 Vbeta and 13 Jbeta primers. TCRdb's table, derived via immunoSEQ multiplex PCR, lists solely in-frame clones and lacks some. The repertoire holds 90,000 to 120,000 clones, with about 81% as singletons. Sequenced material: PBMCs. The receptor source for this set is a young man in good health and CMV-seropositive.

The gene calls are TRBV11-3 and TRBJ2-6; 9 bases are a match to TRBD2. CDR1 and CDR2 from the germline V gene are SGHNT and YENEEA. The CDR3 loop spans 17 amino acids. After removal of 5 bases from V and 0 bases from J, the junction contained 5 bases not matched to a gene. CDR3 DNA: TGTGCCAGCAGCACTGCGGGGGGGTCCTCTGGGGCCAACGTCCTGACTTTC. This translates into CASSTAGGSSGANVLTF.

This clone was picked up a small number of times. The junction differs from germline at one of its ends, possibly a read error. In DNA form, the CDR3 reads TGTGCCAGCAGTGTGGGCCCCTTCTCAGTCTTC. Its translation is CASSVGPFSVF. The V and J genes are TRBV2 and TRBJ2-1; the D is unclear. The CDR3 runs 11 residues. Germline V gene data show CDR1 as SNHLY and CDR2 as FYNNEI.

This chain uses TRBV7-9 with TRBJ1-1; maybe TRBD1 (5 bases). Trimming stripped 4 bases from V and 0 bases from J, with 6 bases between. CDR1 SEHNR and CDR2 FQNEAQ come from the germline V gene (reference sequence). The CDR3 covers 13 residues. The CDR3 reads CASSSQVNTEAFF. CDR3 DNA: TGTGCCAGCAGCTCACAGGTGAACACTGAAGCTTTCTTT.

This chain uses TRBV6-5 with TRBJ1-2; D gene ambiguous. CDR1 is MNHEY and CDR2 is SVGAGI in the germline V gene. This CDR3 has 13 residues. V was trimmed by 4 bases and J by 5 bases, leaving 11 bases between them. The CDR3 loop is CASSFMTEYGYTF. DNA of the CDR3: TGTGCCAGCAGTTTTATGACGGAGTATGGCTACACCTTC.

The rearrangement links TRBV6-1 to TRBJ1-6; D remains unclear. V was shortened by 4 bases and J by 2 bases, with 6 bases between the two germline ends. Per the germline V gene, CDR1 is MNHNS and CDR2 is SASEGT. This CDR3 region has 14 residues. CDR3 coding DNA: TGTGCCAGCAGTGGGGAGACCTATAATTCACCCCTCCACTTT. This encodes CASSGETYNSPLHF.

This clone was counted only a few times. The gene calls are TRBV5-1 and TRBJ2-7, with 10 positions matching TRBD1. After removal of 3 bases from V and 7 bases from J, the junction contained 4 bases not matched to a gene. This CDR3 region has 13 residues. Germline assignment: CDR1 SGHRS and CDR2 YFSETQ. CDR3 amino acids: CASSWGQGWEQYF. The CDR3 coding sequence is TGCGCCAGCAGCTGGGGACAGGGGTGGGAGCAGTACTTC.

Details on this clone: A junction boundary mismatches the germline segment, possibly from a read error. The chain links TRBV27 to TRBJ2-6; tentative D call: TRBD1 (7 bases). Germline lookup yields CDR1 MNHEY and CDR2 SMNVEV (reference sequence). The CDR3 contains 16 residues. The CDR3 here is CASSSAGGGGANGLTF. Written as DNA, the CDR3 is TGTGCCAGCAGTTCAGCAGGGGGTGGCGGGGCCAACGGCCTGACTTTC. The variable domain in full, with the rest retrieved from reference TRBV27 and TRBJ2-6, is EAQVTQNPRYLITVTGKKLTVTCSQNMNHEYMSWYRQDPGLGLRQIYYSMNVEVTDKGDVPEGYKVSRKEKRNFPLILESPSPNQTSLYFCASSSAGGGGANGLTFGAGSRLTVL.

This clone was counted a few times. The chain is built from TRBV25-1 and TRBJ2-3; TRBD1 might be the D (6 bases). Deletions cut 6 bases from V and 6 bases from J, with 19 bases between. The CDR3 is made up of 15 amino acids. Germline lookup yields CDR1 MGHDK and CDR2 SYGVNS. The CDR3 DNA follows: TGTGCCAGCAGCGCCCTCCAGGGGCGGGTGGATACGCAGTATTTT. It codes for CASSALQGRVDTQYF. Using reference TRBV25-1 and TRBJ2-3 for the parts outside the CDR3, the full variable domain is EADIYQTPRYLVIGTGKKITLECSQTMGHDKMYWYQQDPGMELHLIHYSYGVNSTEKGDLSSESTVSRIRTEHFPLTLESARPSHTSQYLCASSALQGRVDTQYFGPGTRLTVL.

The chain has TRBV9 and TRBJ2-7, with 10 bases lining up with TRBD1. The CDR3 covers 15 residues. Germline V gene sequence: CDR1 SGDLS, CDR2 YYNGEE. V lost 0 bases, J lost 3 bases, and 3 bases stayed unmatched. This CDR3 is CASSVGDRGYYEQYF. The CDR3 DNA is TGTGCCAGCAGCGTAGGGGACAGGGGATACTACGAGCAGTACTTC.

The chain joins TRBV25-1 to TRBJ1-4; D remains unclear. V lost 2 bases and J 3 bases, leaving 7 bases between the germline ends. The CDR3 extends over 14 amino acids. Germline CDR1 and CDR2: MGHDK and SYGVNS. This chain's CDR3 is CASSEGQSNEKLFF. CDR3 bases: TGTGCCAGCAGTGAAGGGCAGTCTAATGAAAAACTGTTTTTT.

The V gene is TRBV5-5, the J gene TRBJ1-4, with TRBD1 identical over 7 bases. The V gene's germline CDR1 is SGHKS and CDR2 YYEKEE (reference sequence). The CDR3 is 16 residues long. Trimming took 4 bases from V and 0 from J; bases not matched to a gene: 6. The CDR3 protein is CASSRTGDPTNEKLFF. In nucleotides, the CDR3 is TGTGCCAGCAGCCGTACAGGGGATCCAACTAATGAAAAACTGTTTTTT.

The chain carries TRBV6-1 and TRBJ2-5; 9 nucleotides align to TRBD2. CDR1 is MNHNS and CDR2 is SASEGT in the germline V gene. The junction had 6 bases not matched to a gene; V was cut back by 2 bases and J by 5 bases. This CDR3 spans 15 amino acids. CDR3 in amino acids: CASSEKRGVRETQYF. The CDR3 coding sequence is TGTGCCAGCAGTGAAAAGCGGGGGGTTCGGGAGACCCAGTACTTC.

The chain recombines TRBV15 with TRBJ1-1, with a possible D match to TRBD1 (5 bases). The CDR3 covers 15 residues. Trimming cost V 4 bases and J 1 base, with 13 bases left between them. The V gene's germline CDR1 is LNHNV and CDR2 YYDKDF (reference sequence). The chain's CDR3 is CATSKQVGWNTEAFF. CDR3 in DNA: TGTGCCACCAGCAAACAGGTTGGATGGAACACTGAAGCTTTCTTT.

This clone was observed a single time. This chain links TRBV11-3 with TRBJ2-2; no reliable D call. V was pared by 5 bases and J by 4 bases, with 5 bases between. The CDR3 covers 12 residues. Germline V gene sequence: CDR1 SGHNT, CDR2 YENEEA. CDR3 region: CASSLSTGELFF. CDR3 DNA sequence: TGTGCCAGCAGCCTCTCCACCGGGGAGCTGTTTTTT.

The rearrangement joins TRBV5-6 to TRBJ1-2, with 10 bases identical to TRBD1. CDR3 length: 14 residues. CDR1 and CDR2 from the germline V gene are SGHDT and YYEEEE. Trimming took 4 bases from V and 6 from J; bases not matched to a gene: 6. The CDR3 region has the DNA TGTGCCAGCAGCACCCTGACAGGGGGCGATGGCTACACCTTC. Translation: CASSTLTGGDGYTF.

The chain carries TRBV5-1 and TRBJ1-3, with 7 bases aligning to TRBD1. The CDR3 length is 13 residues. With 7 bases clipped from V and 3 bases from J, the junction kept 4 bases outside the gene matches. The germline gives CDR1 SGHRS, CDR2 YFSETQ. The chain's CDR3 is CASSDRDGNTIYF. CDR3 DNA: TGCGCCAGCTCTGACAGGGATGGAAACACCATATATTTT.

The chain couples TRBV6-6 to TRBJ1-6; D is ambiguous. The CDR3 runs to 14 residues. V gave up 2 bases and J gave up 7 bases, with 9 bases separating them. Germline-derived CDR1 and CDR2 are MNHNY and SVGAGI (reference sequence). The CDR3 coding sequence is TGTGCCAGCAGTTACGAACCGGGGAATTCACCCCTCCACTTT. It yields the protein CASSYEPGNSPLHF.

J is TRBJ2-2 and V is TRBV27; TRBD2 agrees at 7 bases. Germline V gene lookup returns CDR1 MNHEY and CDR2 SMNVEV (reference sequence). CDR3 length: 16 amino acids. V trimming: 5 bases; J trimming: 4 bases; junction bases outside the gene matches: 10. CDR3 sequence reads: CASSDLAVASTGELFF. The CDR3 coding sequence is TGTGCCAGCAGTGACCTAGCGGTTGCCTCCACCGGGGAGCTGTTTTTT.